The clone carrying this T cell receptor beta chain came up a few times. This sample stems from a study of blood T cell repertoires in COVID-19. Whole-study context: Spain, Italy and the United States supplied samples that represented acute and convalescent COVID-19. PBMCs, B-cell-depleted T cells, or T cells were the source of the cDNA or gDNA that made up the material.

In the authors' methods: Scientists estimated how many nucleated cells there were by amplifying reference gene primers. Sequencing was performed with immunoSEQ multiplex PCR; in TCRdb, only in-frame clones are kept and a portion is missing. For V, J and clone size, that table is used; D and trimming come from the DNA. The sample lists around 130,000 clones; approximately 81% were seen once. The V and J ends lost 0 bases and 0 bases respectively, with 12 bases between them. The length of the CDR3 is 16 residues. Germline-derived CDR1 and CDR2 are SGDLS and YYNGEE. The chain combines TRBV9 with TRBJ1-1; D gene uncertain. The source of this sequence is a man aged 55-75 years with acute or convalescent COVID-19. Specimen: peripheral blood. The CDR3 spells CASSVGSGFMNTEAFF. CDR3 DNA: TGTGCCAGCAGCGTAGGCTCGGGTTTCATGAACACTGAAGCTTTCTTT.